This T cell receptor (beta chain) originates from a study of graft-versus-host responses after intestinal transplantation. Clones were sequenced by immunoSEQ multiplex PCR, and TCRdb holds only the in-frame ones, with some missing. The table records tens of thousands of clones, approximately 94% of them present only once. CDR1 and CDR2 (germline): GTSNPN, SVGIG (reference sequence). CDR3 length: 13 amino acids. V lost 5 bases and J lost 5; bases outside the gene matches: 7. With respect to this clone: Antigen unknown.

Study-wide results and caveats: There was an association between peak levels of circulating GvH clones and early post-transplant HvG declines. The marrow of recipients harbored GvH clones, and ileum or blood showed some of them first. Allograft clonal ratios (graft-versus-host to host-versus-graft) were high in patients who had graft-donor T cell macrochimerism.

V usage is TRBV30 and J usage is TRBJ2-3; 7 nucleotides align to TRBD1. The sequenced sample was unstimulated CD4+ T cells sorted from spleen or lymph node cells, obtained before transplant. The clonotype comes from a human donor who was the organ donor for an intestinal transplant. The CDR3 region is CAWGRQGIDTQYF. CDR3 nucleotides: TGTGCCTGGGGGAGACAGGGTATAGATACGCAGTATTTT.